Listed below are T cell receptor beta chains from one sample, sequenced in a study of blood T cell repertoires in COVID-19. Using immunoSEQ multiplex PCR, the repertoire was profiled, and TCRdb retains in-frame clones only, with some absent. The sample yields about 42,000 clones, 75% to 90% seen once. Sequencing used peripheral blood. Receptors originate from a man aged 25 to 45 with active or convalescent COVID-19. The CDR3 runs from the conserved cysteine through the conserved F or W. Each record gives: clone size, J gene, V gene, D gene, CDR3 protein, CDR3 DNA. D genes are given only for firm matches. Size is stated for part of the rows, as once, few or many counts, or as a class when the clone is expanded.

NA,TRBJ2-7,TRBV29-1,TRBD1,CSAYVGTGSYEQYF,TGCAGCGCCTACGTCGGGACAGGGTCCTACGAGCAGTACTTC
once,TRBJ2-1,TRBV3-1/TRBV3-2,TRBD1,CASSQGTGEYGNEQFF,TGTGCCAGCAGCCAAGGAACAGGGGAGTATGGGAATGAGCAGTTCTTC
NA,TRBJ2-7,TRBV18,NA,CASSPIRQASGYEQYF,TGTGCCAGCTCACCAATCCGACAGGCTAGTGGCTACGAGCAGTACTTC
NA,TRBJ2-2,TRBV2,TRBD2,CASTATSGSYGELFF,TGTGCCAGCACCGCCACTAGCGGGAGTTACGGGGAGCTGTTTTTT
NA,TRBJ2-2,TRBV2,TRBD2,CASSLAEVEANTGELFF,TGTGCCAGCAGTCTAGCGGAGGTCGAGGCGAACACCGGGGAGCTGTTTTTT
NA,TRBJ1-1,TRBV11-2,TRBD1,CASRRDRAAFF,TGTGCCAGCAGACGGGACAGGGCAGCTTTCTTT
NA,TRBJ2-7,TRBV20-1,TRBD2,CSASGTSGGSSYEQYF,TGCAGTGCTAGTGGGACTAGCGGGGGGAGCTCCTACGAGCAGTACTTC
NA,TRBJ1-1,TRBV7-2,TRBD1,CASSLGYRDRGPEAFF,TGTGCCAGCAGCTTGGGCTACCGGGACAGGGGCCCTGAAGCTTTCTTT
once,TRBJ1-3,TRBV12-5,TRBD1,CASGPLGQGWAESSGNTIYF,TGTGCTAGTGGTCCCCTCGGACAGGGTTGGGCTGAAAGCTCTGGAAACACCATATATTTT
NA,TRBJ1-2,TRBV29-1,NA,CSVEGVIGYTF,TGCAGCGTCGAGGGTGTCATCGGCTACACCTTC
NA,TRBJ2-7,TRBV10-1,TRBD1,CASSSGTGVYEQYF,TGCGCCAGCAGCTCCGGGACAGGGGTCTACGAGCAGTACTTC
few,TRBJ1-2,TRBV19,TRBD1,CASSPPPGQGDGYTF,TGTGCCAGTAGTCCCCCCCCGGGACAGGGGGACGGCTACACCTTC
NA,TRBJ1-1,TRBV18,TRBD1,CASSPLGQGALAEAFF,TGTGCCAGCTCACCTCTCGGACAGGGGGCTCTGGCTGAAGCTTTCTTT
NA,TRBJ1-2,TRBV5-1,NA,CASSKGSTVANYGYTF,TGCGCCAGCAGCAAAGGGAGTACGGTCGCAAACTATGGCTACACCTTC
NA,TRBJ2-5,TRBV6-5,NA,CASSFRFRDKQETQYF,TGTGCCAGCAGTTTCCGCTTCCGGGACAAACAAGAGACCCAGTACTTC